The 6 T cell receptor beta chains given below trace back to one sample, sequenced in a study of response to subunit inactivated influenza vaccine (dated by TCRdb to between 2017 and 2018). The method behind the library was RT-PCR. The sequencer was an Illumina HiSeq 2500. TCRdb applied fastp at Q25 and MiXCR to the public reads, then kept only in-frame beta chains. Identical CDR3 proteins give one entry, which carries the most common genes and DNA. This sample gives around 480,000 distinct CDR3 sequences in total; approximately 15% of them show up just once. Clones ranked in the top ten supply roughly 3% of the sample. The starting material was CD4+ T cells sorted from PBMCs, obtained about 24 months after vaccination. Receptors were obtained from a man between 50 and 69 years old who received an inactivated influenza vaccine. Donor details come from another sample of the same person, matched by shared clones.

This clonotype was found a few times. V usage is TRBV20-1 and J usage is TRBJ2-4; TRBD1 agrees at 7 bases. V lost 4 bases and J lost 6; bases outside the gene matches: 6. This CDR3 has 13 amino acids. The germline V gene encodes CDR1 DFQATT and CDR2 SNEGSKA (reference sequence). CDR3 nucleotides: TGCAGTGCTATACAGGGGCTGGGAAACATTCAGTACTTC. Translation gives CSAIQGLGNIQYF.

This chain uses TRBV28 with TRBJ1-5; 7 bases map to TRBD1. V trimming: 6 bases; J trimming: 4 bases; junction bases outside the gene matches: 6. Germline V gene sequence: CDR1 MDHEN, CDR2 SYDVKM. The CDR3 loop spans 14 amino acids. Here the CDR3 DNA reads TGTGCCAGCAGATTGTCAGGGGGTAATCAGCCCCAGCATTTT. Translated, it gives CASRLSGGNQPQHF.

V gene TRBV20-1 combines with J gene TRBJ2-5; tentatively, D is TRBD2 (5 bases). With 4 bases removed from V and 5 bases from J, the gap between germline ends came to 8 bases. The CDR3 is made up of 11 amino acids. Per the germline V gene, CDR1 is DFQATT and CDR2 is SNEGSKA (reference sequence). The CDR3 reads CSATSRETQYF. In nucleotides, the CDR3 is TGCAGTGCTACTAGCAGGGAGACCCAGTACTTC.

The chain joins TRBV12-5 to TRBJ1-4, with 10 bases that match TRBD1. CDR1 is LGHNT and CDR2 is FRNRAP in the germline V gene. The CDR3 is 17 amino acids. Germline trimming cut 2 bases from V and 0 bases from J; bases unmatched to any gene: 3. CDR3: CASGLRDRGTTNEKLFF. As DNA, the CDR3 is TGTGCTAGTGGTTTGCGGGACAGGGGCACAACTAATGAAAAACTGTTTTTT.

V usage is TRBV5-1 and J usage is TRBJ2-5; no clear D. This CDR3 has 12 residues. Trimming took off 3 bases at V and 3 bases at J, with 6 bases between the two ends. Per germline, CDR1 SGHRS and CDR2 YFSETQ. DNA of the CDR3: TGCGCCAGCAGCTCCAACAAAGAGACCCAGTACTTC. Its protein product is CASSSNKETQYF.

Only a few counts were recorded for this clonotype. The chain joins TRBV6-1 to TRBJ1-4, with 7 nucleotides matching TRBD1. In germline, CDR1 is MNHNS, CDR2 SASEGT. Trimming cost V 5 bases and J 2 bases; bases outside gene matches: 11. The CDR3 extends over 17 amino acids. The CDR3 region is CASSTPRTGGTNEKLFF. For the CDR3, the DNA is TGTGCCAGCAGTACACCGCGGACAGGCGGTACTAATGAAAAACTGTTTTTT.